This passage covers 16 T cell receptor beta chains from one sample sequenced in a study of OX40 agonist ivuxolimab in advanced cancers. Libraries were made using the immunoSEQ multiplex PCR assay. In TCRdb, the immuneACCESS table is reduced to in-frame sequences with V and J assigned. These tables do not hold every clone; where another copy was compared, an unresolved V gene accounts for under half, and the others remain unexplained. The sample profile shows about 27,000 clones; under 80% of them were found once. The ten largest clones represent around 32% of the sample. The input for sequencing was CD4+ or CD8+ T cells sorted from blood, taken in a trial of the OX40 agonist ivuxolimab. The receptor source for this set is an adult with an advanced solid tumor such as melanoma, head and neck, liver or kidney cancer.

The J gene is TRBJ2-5, the V gene TRBV9; D is tentatively TRBD1 or TRBD2 (6 bases each). V was cut by 5 bases and J by 5 bases, with 16 bases left in between. The CDR3 extends over 14 amino acids. The germline V gene encodes CDR1 SGDLS and CDR2 YYNGEE. CDR3 amino acids: CASRGLLGGETQYF. In nucleotides, the CDR3 is TGTGCCAGCAGGGGATTACTAGGGGGGGAGACCCAGTACTTC.

There are many counts of this clone. DNA for the CDR3: TGTGCCAGCAGCCAACGGCAGGGGGAGGAGCAGTACTTC. Its translation is CASSQRQGEEQYF. The V call is TRBV7-9, the J call TRBJ2-7; 7 nucleotides agree with TRBD1. This CDR3 region has 13 residues. V shed 5 bases, J shed 7 bases, and the junction held 8 bases outside the gene matches. The germline V gene has CDR1 SEHNR and CDR2 FQNEAQ (reference sequence).

The chain recombines TRBV5-1 with TRBJ2-1, with a possible D match to TRBD2 (6 bases). This CDR3 has 16 amino acids. With 0 bases removed from V and 4 bases from J, the gap between germline ends came to 14 bases. Germline V gene lookup returns CDR1 SGHRS and CDR2 YFSETQ. CDR3 DNA: TGCGCCAGCAGCTTGGAGGTGAGCGGGTGGTACAATGAGCAGTTCTTC. Translated: CASSLEVSGWYNEQFF.

This sequence joins TRBV11-2 and TRBJ1-6; D is unclear. V lost 3 bases and J lost 5, with 8 bases in between. Germline lookup yields CDR1 SGHAT and CDR2 FQNNGV. The CDR3 length is 14 residues. The CDR3 DNA reads TGTGCCAGCAGCTTCAACGGAAATAATTCACCCCTCCACTTT. Protein: CASSFNGNNSPLHF.

The V and J genes are TRBV2 and TRBJ2-7, with 11 nucleotides matching TRBD2. CDR1 is SNHLY, CDR2 FYNNEI, per germline. The V segment lost 8 bases and the J segment 3 bases; nucleotides outside the gene matches: 6. The CDR3 sequence is 14 residues long. CDR3 amino acids: CASYTGTSGYEQYF. In DNA form, the CDR3 reads TGTGCCAGCTACACCGGGACTAGCGGCTACGAGCAGTACTTC. The variable domain in full, completed from reference TRBV2 and TRBJ2-7, reads EPEVTQTPSHQVTQMGQEVILRCVPISNHLYFYWYRQILGQKVEFLVSFYNNEISEKSEIFDDQFSVERPDGSNFTLKIRSTKLEDSAMYFCASYTGTSGYEQYFGPGTRLTVT.

The genes are TRBV5-1 and TRBJ2-3, with 13 bases aligning to TRBD2. Germline CDR1 is SGHRS and CDR2 is YFSETQ. Trimming at V came to 4 bases and at J to 4 bases, leaving 12 bases not matched to a gene. The CDR3 is 18 residues long. The DNA for the CDR3 is TGCGCCAGCAGCCGGTTCCCACTAGCGGGGGGGCCCCCAGATACGCAGTATTTT. Protein product: CASSRFPLAGGPPDTQYF.

This sequence joins TRBV14 and TRBJ2-1, with 10 positions matching TRBD2. The junction had 2 bases not matched to a gene; V was cut back by 3 bases and J by 3 bases. Germline-derived CDR1 and CDR2 are SGHDN and FVKESK. The CDR3 runs to 15 residues. This CDR3 is CASSQVAGGYNEQFF. The DNA of the CDR3 is TGTGCCAGCAGCCAGGTAGCGGGAGGCTACAATGAGCAGTTCTTC.

This clone appeared a single time. The V call is TRBV13, the J call TRBJ2-1; TRBD2 aligns across 9 bases. Trimming cost V 1 base and J 4 bases; bases outside gene matches: 5. Germline CDR1 and CDR2: PRHDT and FYEKMQ (reference sequence). The CDR3 sequence is 16 residues long. CDR3 protein: CASSLEASGIYNEQFF. CDR3 bases: TGTGCCAGCAGCTTAGAGGCTAGCGGGATTTACAATGAGCAGTTCTTC.

In its sample, this clone was seen a few times. The genes are TRBV19 and TRBJ2-3, with no clear D. Germline V gene sequence: CDR1 LNHDA, CDR2 SQIVND (reference sequence). The V gene lost 1 base and the J gene lost 5 bases, with 4 bases spanning the gap. This CDR3 contains 12 residues. The CDR3 reads CASSIGGDTQYF. CDR3 in DNA: TGTGCCAGTAGTATAGGCGGAGATACGCAGTATTTT.

This chain links TRBV5-6 with TRBJ1-2; D is unresolved. The CDR3 runs 12 residues. Trimming cost V 4 bases and J 4 bases, with 8 bases left between them. Germline CDR1 is SGHDT and CDR2 is YYEEEE. DNA for the CDR3: TGTGCCAGCAGCGGAGGTGGCTATGGCTACACCTTC. As protein: CASSGGGYGYTF. Combining the CDR3 with reference TRBV5-6 and TRBJ1-2 gives the whole variable domain DAGVTQSPTHLIKTRGQQVTLRCSPKSGHDTVSWYQQALGQGPQFIFQYYEEEERQRGNFPDRFSGHQFPNYSSELNVNALLLGDSALYLCASSGGGYGYTFGSGTRLTVV.

This chain uses TRBV11-2 with TRBJ1-1, with D unresolved. Germline V CDR1 and CDR2: SGHAT, FQNNGV. The V gene lost 3 bases and the J gene lost 0 bases, with 8 bases spanning the gap. The CDR3 is 14 amino acids. CDR3 in DNA: TGTGCCAGCAGCTTCAATCTGTTGAACACTGAAGCTTTCTTT. Translation: CASSFNLLNTEAFF.

Only a few counts were recorded for this clone. The chain carries TRBV28 and TRBJ2-7, with TRBD2 as a possible D gene (5 bases). Trimming stripped 6 bases from V and 2 bases from J, with 11 bases between. There are 13 residues in the CDR3. Per the germline V gene, CDR1 is MDHEN and CDR2 is SYDVKM. This chain's CDR3 is CASRQDGTYEQYF. In DNA form, the CDR3 reads TGTGCCAGCAGACAAGACGGGACCTACGAGCAGTACTTC.

This chain links TRBV11-2 with TRBJ2-1; 11 nucleotides align to TRBD2. This CDR3 is 19 amino acids long. Germline loops: CDR1 SGHAT, CDR2 FQNNGV. Germline trimming cut 2 bases from V and 2 bases from J; bases unmatched to any gene: 11. CDR3 in DNA: TGTGCCAGCAGCTTACCCACGGGACTAGCGGCTAGCCCCTACAATGAGCAGTTCTTC. It encodes CASSLPTGLAASPYNEQFF.

This rearrangement joins TRBV7-8 to TRBJ1-4, with 10 positions matching TRBD1. This CDR3 contains 15 residues. Trimming cost V 5 bases and J 8 bases; bases outside gene matches: 8. The germline V gene has CDR1 SGHVS and CDR2 FQNEAQ. CDR3 sequence: CASSEQLGQGEKLFF. In DNA, the CDR3 is TGTGCCAGCAGCGAGCAATTGGGACAGGGGGAAAAACTGTTTTTT. The variable domain in full, with the rest retrieved from reference TRBV7-8 and TRBJ1-4, is GAGVSQSPRYKVAKRGQDVALRCDPISGHVSLFWYQQALGQGPEFLTYFQNEAQLDKSGLPSDRFFAERPEGSVSTLKIQRTQQEDSAVYLCASSEQLGQGEKLFFGSGTQLSVL.

The V call is TRBV14, the J call TRBJ2-1; 10 bases match TRBD2. Germline V CDR1 and CDR2: SGHDN, FVKESK. This CDR3 has 15 amino acids. The J segment lost 4 bases and the V segment lost 7 bases, leaving 7 bases of the junction unmatched. As DNA, the CDR3 is TGTGCCAGCAAATTAGCGGGAGGTGTATACAATGAGCAGTTCTTC. It yields the protein CASKLAGGVYNEQFF.

The chain has TRBV11-2 and TRBJ2-1, with D possibly being TRBD1 (6 bases). Trimming removed 5 bases from V and 3 bases from J, with 11 bases in between. CDR3 size: 14 residues. Germline CDR1 SGHAT, CDR2 FQNNGV. The CDR3 DNA sequence: TGTGCCAGCAGCCGAGGGGGTTTCTACAATGAGCAGTTCTTC. Its protein is CASSRGGFYNEQFF.